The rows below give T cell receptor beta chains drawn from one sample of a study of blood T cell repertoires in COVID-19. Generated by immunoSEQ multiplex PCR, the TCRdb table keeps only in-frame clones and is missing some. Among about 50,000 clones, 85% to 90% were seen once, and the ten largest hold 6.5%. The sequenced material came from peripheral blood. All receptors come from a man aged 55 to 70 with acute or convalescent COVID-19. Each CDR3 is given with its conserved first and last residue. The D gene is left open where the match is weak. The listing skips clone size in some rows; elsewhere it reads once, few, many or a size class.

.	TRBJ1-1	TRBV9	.	CASSVGLQVNTEAFF	TGTGCCAGCAGCGTAGGTTTGCAGGTGAACACTGAAGCTTTCTTT
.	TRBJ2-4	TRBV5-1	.	CASSLDLAKNIQYF	TGCGCCAGCAGCTTGGATCTAGCCAAAAACATTCAGTACTTC
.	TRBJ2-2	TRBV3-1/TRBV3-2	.	CASSRHGGVAGELFF	TGTGCCAGCAGCCGACATGGAGGGGTCGCCGGGGAGCTGTTTTTT
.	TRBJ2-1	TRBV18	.	CASSPPARGPLNEQFF	TGTGCCAGCTCACCACCGGCTAGGGGCCCTCTCAATGAGCAGTTCTTC
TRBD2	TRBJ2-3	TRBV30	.	CAWSAASGGSTDTQYF	TGTGCCTGGAGTGCAGCTAGCGGGGGTAGCACAGATACGCAGTATTTT
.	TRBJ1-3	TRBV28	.	CASSPGGEAGNTIYF	TGTGCCAGCAGCCCCGGGGGTGAGGCTGGAAACACCATATATTTT
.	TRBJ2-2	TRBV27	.	CASSPGGELFF	TGTGCCAGCTCCCCGGGGGGGGAGCTGTTTTTT
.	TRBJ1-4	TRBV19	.	CATSTWRARANEKLFF	TGTGCCACCAGTACCTGGAGGGCCCGGGCGAATGAAAAACTGTTTTTT
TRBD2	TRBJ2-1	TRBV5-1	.	CASSLGTSGRRLGVEQFF	TGCGCCAGCAGCTTGGGGACTAGCGGGAGGAGGTTAGGAGTTGAGCAGTTCTTC
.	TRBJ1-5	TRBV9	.	CASSGTDSNQPQHF	TGTGCCAGCAGCGGGACAGATAGCAATCAGCCCCAGCATTTT
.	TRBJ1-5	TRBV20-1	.	CSARAGSPQHF	TGCAGTGCTAGAGCGGGATCGCCCCAGCATTTT
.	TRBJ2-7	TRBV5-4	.	CASSFGENEQYF	TGTGCCAGCAGCTTCGGAGAAAACGAGCAGTACTTC
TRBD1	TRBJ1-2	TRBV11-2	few	CASSFPPAEGARGYTF	TGTGCCAGCAGCTTCCCCCCGGCGGAGGGGGCCCGTGGCTACACCTTC
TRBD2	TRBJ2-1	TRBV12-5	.	CASGASGRGGEQFF	TGTGCTAGTGGGGCTAGCGGGAGGGGAGGTGAGCAGTTCTTC
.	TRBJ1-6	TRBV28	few	CASSSQGQNSPLHF	TGTGCCAGCAGTTCGCAGGGTCAAAATTCACCCCTCCACTTT
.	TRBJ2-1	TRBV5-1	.	CASTISPTGGEGQFF	TGCGCCAGCACCATAAGCCCCACTGGGGGCGAAGGGCAGTTCTTC